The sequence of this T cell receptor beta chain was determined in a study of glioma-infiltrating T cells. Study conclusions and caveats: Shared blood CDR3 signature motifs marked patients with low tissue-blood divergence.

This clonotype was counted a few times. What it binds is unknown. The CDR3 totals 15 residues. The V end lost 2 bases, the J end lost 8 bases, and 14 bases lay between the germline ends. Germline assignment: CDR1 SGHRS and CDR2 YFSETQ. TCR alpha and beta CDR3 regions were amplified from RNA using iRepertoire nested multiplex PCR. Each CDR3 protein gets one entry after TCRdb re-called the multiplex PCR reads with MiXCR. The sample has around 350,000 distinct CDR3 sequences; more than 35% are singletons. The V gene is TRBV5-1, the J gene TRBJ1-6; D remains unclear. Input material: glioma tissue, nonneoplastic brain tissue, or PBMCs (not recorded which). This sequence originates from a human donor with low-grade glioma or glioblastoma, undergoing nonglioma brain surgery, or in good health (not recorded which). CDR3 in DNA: TGCGCCAGCAGCTTAGGACGACCGAGGGATTCACCCCTCCACTTT. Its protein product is CASSLGRPRDSPLHF.